Below are 20 T cell receptor beta chains sequenced from a single sample in a study of cytomegalovirus exposure and HLA in healthy donors. Primers included in the PCR were 60 Vbeta and 13 Jbeta primers. The assay was immunoSEQ multiplex PCR, and TCRdb's table has in-frame clones only and misses some. The sample lists some 200,000 clones, over 75% occurring once. The sample consisted of PBMCs. The receptors shown here come from a man aged 50 or older in good health and CMV-seronegative.

The chain couples TRBV29-1 to TRBJ2-7; the match to TRBD1 covers 7 bases. V was pared by 4 bases and J by 4 bases, with 4 bases of the junction left unmatched. Germline V gene sequence: CDR1 SQVTM, CDR2 ANQGSEA. The length of the CDR3 is 12 residues. The CDR3 nucleotides read TGCAGCGTTGGTGCCAGGGGGTACGAGCAGTACTTC. Encoded protein: CSVGARGYEQYF.

This clone was seen a handful of times. The chain carries TRBV5-1 and TRBJ2-3; TRBD1 matches at 7 bases. V lost 3 bases and J lost 3; bases outside the gene matches: 10. The CDR3 consists of 16 residues. Per the germline V gene, CDR1 is SGHRS and CDR2 is YFSETQ. The chain's CDR3 is CASSSQPTGKTDTQYF. CDR3 coding DNA: TGCGCCAGCAGCTCCCAACCGACAGGGAAGACAGATACGCAGTATTTT. Supplemented by reference TRBV5-1 and TRBJ2-3, the full variable domain reads KAGVTQTPRYLIKTRGQQVTLSCSPISGHRSVSWYQQTPGQGLQFLFEYFSETQRNKGNFPGRFSGRQFSNSRSEMNVSTLELGDSALYLCASSSQPTGKTDTQYFGPGTRLTVL.

The gene calls are TRBV5-5 and TRBJ2-5; 9 bases are shared with TRBD1. Losses at the gene ends were 7 bases for V and 5 bases for J; bases not matched to a gene: 12. The CDR3 is made up of 15 amino acids. Germline V gene lookup returns CDR1 SGHKS and CDR2 YYEKEE (reference sequence). The CDR3: CASFFTGGLGETQYF. In DNA form, the CDR3 reads TGTGCCAGCTTTTTTACAGGGGGCCTAGGGGAGACCCAGTACTTC.

The chain uses TRBV18 and TRBJ2-7; 7 bases map to TRBD2. Germline assignment: CDR1 KGHSH and CDR2 LQKENI. The CDR3 is 15 residues long. V was clipped by 2 bases and J by 2 bases; unmatched bases: 6. CDR3 nucleotides: TGTGCCAGCTCACCAGGGGAGCGGGGAACCTACGAGCAGTACTTC. Amino acid sequence: CASSPGERGTYEQYF.

The rearrangement links TRBV5-1 to TRBJ1-1; 8 bases agree with TRBD1. The ends lost 4 bases at V and 6 bases at J; junction bases unmatched: 8. There are 14 residues in the CDR3. In germline, CDR1 is SGHRS, CDR2 YFSETQ. The CDR3 DNA reads as TGCGCCAGCAGCCTTTTACAGGGGGTCCCTGAAGCTTTCTTT. Translating it yields CASSLLQGVPEAFF.

This sequence joins TRBV20-1 and TRBJ2-5; D is undetermined. Germline V gene data show CDR1 as DFQATT and CDR2 as SNEGSKA (reference sequence). The CDR3 totals 11 residues. V was pared by 5 bases and J by 5 bases, with 9 bases between. CDR3 in amino acids: CSACPEETQYF. CDR3 nucleotide sequence: TGCAGTGCTTGTCCCGAGGAGACCCAGTACTTC.

V is TRBV7-9 and J is TRBJ1-5; D is possibly TRBD1 (5 bases). Trimming took 4 bases from V and 5 from J, leaving 15 bases between them. Germline CDR1 and CDR2: SEHNR and FQNEAQ (reference sequence). The CDR3 sequence is 15 residues long. CDR3 amino acids: CASSSKGTGDQPQHF. The CDR3 DNA reads TGTGCCAGCAGCTCTAAGGGAACAGGAGATCAGCCCCAGCATTTT.

The J gene is TRBJ1-1, the V gene TRBV2, with TRBD1 as a possible D gene (6 bases). The CDR3 extends over 14 amino acids. The germline CDR1 and CDR2 sequences are SNHLY and FYNNEI. The ends were cut back, 9 bases at V and 4 bases at J, with 18 bases in the middle. The CDR3 DNA sequence: TGTGCCAGGACGTACCTCAGGGGAAGCACTGAAGCTTTCTTT. Its protein is CARTYLRGSTEAFF.

Comments on this clone: An end of the junction does not agree with germline; a read error may underlie this. This chain links TRBV11-2 with TRBJ1-6; TRBD1 agrees at 7 bases. Germline CDR1 reads SGHAT; CDR2 reads FQNNGV. This CDR3 contains 14 residues. CDR3 coding DNA: TGTGCCAGCGGACAGGACTCCTCTAATTCACCCCTCCACTTT. Its protein is CASGQDSSNSPLHF.

The rearrangement uses TRBV14 and TRBJ2-1, with TRBD1 identical over 8 bases. V shed 4 bases and J 4 bases; nucleotides not matched to a gene: 6. Germline lookup yields CDR1 SGHDN and CDR2 FVKESK. CDR3 size: 15 residues. The DNA of the CDR3 is TGTGCCAGCAGCCGACAGGGGTCACAATACAATGAGCAGTTCTTC. Protein: CASSRQGSQYNEQFF.

The J gene is TRBJ2-2, the V gene TRBV6-4; the D is unclear. The CDR3 spans 14 residues. The germline V and J ends were trimmed by 3 bases and 1 base, with 6 bases remaining between them. The germline V gene has CDR1 MRHNA and CDR2 SNTAGT. CDR3 in amino acids: CASSEQVNTGELFF. The CDR3 DNA reads as TGTGCCAGCAGTGAGCAGGTGAACACCGGGGAGCTGTTTTTT.

The chain recombines TRBV9 with TRBJ1-1; D is ambiguous. This CDR3 has 15 residues. Germline loops: CDR1 SGDLS, CDR2 YYNGEE. Trimming took 3 bases from V and 6 from J, leaving 18 bases between them. This CDR3 reads CASSASKGVGSEAFF. The CDR3 DNA reads as TGTGCCAGCAGCGCAAGTAAGGGAGTCGGGTCTGAAGCTTTCTTT.

Written as DNA, the CDR3 is TGTGCCAGCAGCAGACGGGAGCAAGAGACCCAGTACTTC. The encoded protein is CASSRREQETQYF. This chain connects TRBV7-2 to TRBJ2-5; possibly TRBD2 for D (6 bases). V was pared by 5 bases and J by 2 bases, with 9 bases between. The CDR3 spans 13 residues. Germline values: CDR1 SGHTA, CDR2 FQGNSA.

The chain is built from TRBV27 and TRBJ2-2, with 7 bases aligning to TRBD2. In germline, CDR1 is MNHEY, CDR2 SMNVEV (reference sequence). CDR3 length: 16 residues. After removal of 0 bases from V and 4 bases from J, the junction contained 5 bases not matched to a gene. This CDR3 reads CASSLSPSGATGELFF. In DNA, the CDR3 is TGTGCCAGCAGTTTATCACCCAGCGGGGCCACCGGGGAGCTGTTTTTT.

The V gene is TRBV9, the J gene TRBJ1-5, with 7 bases lining up with TRBD1. From germline, CDR1 is SGDLS and CDR2 YYNGEE. The CDR3 runs 14 residues. Trimming took 0 bases from V and 5 from J; bases not matched to a gene: 2. The CDR3 DNA is TGTGCCAGCAGCGTAGGGGGACAGTATCAGCCCCAGCATTTT. Protein sequence: CASSVGGQYQPQHF.

The chain is built from TRBV6-5 and TRBJ2-2; 9 nucleotides line up with TRBD2. Unmatched junction bases numbered 9, after V lost 6 bases and J lost 7 bases. There are 15 residues in the CDR3. Germline-derived CDR1 and CDR2 are MNHEY and SVGAGI. CDR3 sequence (DNA): TGTGCCAGCAGAGGACTAGCGACCCACGGCGGGGAGCTGTTTTTT. It specifies CASRGLATHGGELFF.

The J gene is TRBJ2-1, the V gene TRBV7-8; D possibly corresponds to TRBD2 (6 bases). The length of the CDR3 is 12 residues. Germline V CDR1 and CDR2: SGHVS, FQNEAQ. V lost 3 bases and J 16 bases, leaving 16 bases between the germline ends. The CDR3 loop is CASSFPWGEIFF. The CDR3 nucleotides are TGTGCCAGCAGCTTTCCGTGGGGGGAGATTTTCTTC.

The chain employs TRBV28 and TRBJ1-5; D gene ambiguous. The V and J ends lost 2 bases and 0 bases respectively, with 8 bases between them. The CDR3 sequence is 15 residues long. Germline CDR1 reads MDHEN; CDR2 reads SYDVKM. In nucleotides, the CDR3 is TGTGCCAGCAGTTTAGGAGGGCCTAGCAATCAGCCCCAGCATTTT. As protein: CASSLGGPSNQPQHF.

The chain combines TRBV6-5 with TRBJ2-1; no firm D call. CDR3 length: 12 amino acids. Germline CDR1 MNHEY, CDR2 SVGAGI. V was trimmed by 6 bases and J by 11 bases, leaving 14 bases between them. CDR3 amino acids: CASRRGLDKQFF. The CDR3 coding sequence is TGTGCCAGCAGGAGAGGTCTGGATAAGCAGTTCTTC.

In its sample, this clone was seen once. This sequence joins TRBV2 and TRBJ1-2; tentatively, D is TRBD1 (5 bases). V was trimmed by 5 bases and J by 5 bases, leaving 9 bases between them. The CDR3 totals 12 residues. In germline, CDR1 is SNHLY, CDR2 FYNNEI. The CDR3 nucleotides are TGTGCCAGCAGTTCCGACAGTTATGGCTACACCTTC. This codes for CASSSDSYGYTF.